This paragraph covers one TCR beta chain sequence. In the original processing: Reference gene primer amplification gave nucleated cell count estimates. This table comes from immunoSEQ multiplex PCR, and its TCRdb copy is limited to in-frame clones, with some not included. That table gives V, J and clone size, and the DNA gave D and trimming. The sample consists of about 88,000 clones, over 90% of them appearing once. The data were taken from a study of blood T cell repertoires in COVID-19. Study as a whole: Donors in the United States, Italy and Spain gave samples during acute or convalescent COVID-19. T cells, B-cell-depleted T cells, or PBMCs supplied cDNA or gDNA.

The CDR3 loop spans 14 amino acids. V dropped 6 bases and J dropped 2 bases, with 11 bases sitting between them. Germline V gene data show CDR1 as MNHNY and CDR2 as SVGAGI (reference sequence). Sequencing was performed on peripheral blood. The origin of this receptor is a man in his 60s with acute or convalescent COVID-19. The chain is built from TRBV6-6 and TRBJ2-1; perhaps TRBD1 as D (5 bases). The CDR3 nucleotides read TGTGCCAGCAGCTTTGACAGCGCCTACAATGAGCAGTTCTTC. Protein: CASSFDSAYNEQFF.